This TCR beta chain comes out of a study of cytomegalovirus exposure and HLA in healthy donors (dated by TCRdb to about 2017). Some background on the complete study: An earlier analysis of 550 to 700 of the donors reported roughly 270 Gb of sequence data and about 100 million unique TCR beta sequences from about 179 million T cells. An early release covering more than 500 HLA-typed donors comprised about 320 gigabases of sequencing data and tens of millions of unique TCR sequences. Among the approximately 430 genotyped donors, under 90% belonged to the genetic ancestry cluster associated with self-reported Caucasian donors. The aim of the study was to test whether cataloging public T cell receptors could identify signatures of past pathogen exposure. Using immunosequencing, the study profiled T cell repertoires from 550 to 750 subjects and related those repertoires to cytomegalovirus serostatus. A separate validation cohort of over 95 different subjects was used in addition to the roughly 720-subject first cohort. To predict cytomegalovirus infection status, the study brought together high-throughput TCR immunosequencing, statistical association of individual TCRs with disease status, and machine learning. To study patterns of TCR occurrence, a later analysis re-analyzed previously published TCR beta repertoires from around 670 donors and added high-resolution HLA genotyping. Rather than using new phenotypic data, the later analysis identified candidate immune exposures from TCR beta sequences and from how often those sequences occurred across donors. An earlier analysis of 587 of the donors used high-throughput TCR beta sequencing to judge whether each TCR beta V gene segment behaved as functional or pseudogenic. Donor age, sex, ethnicity and CMV serostatus were collected together with the repertoire data. A later genetic analysis used genome-wide SNP genotypes for about 65% of the 666 donors, treating that subset as a discovery cohort. All discovery cohort repertoires had been generated using a single sequencing platform. HLA typing included class I and class II loci at four-digit resolution. The number of typed donors differed by locus: roughly 629-630 for A, B, C, DRB1 and DQB1; some 540 for DQA1; roughly 600 for DPA1; and 400 to 480 for DPB1. A handful of DR-DQ haplotypes were treated as single units for association and clustering because of strong linkage in the cohort. Among a few hundred genotyped donors of the cohort, an average of approximately 240,000 unique TCR beta nucleotide sequences were sequenced per donor, roughly a sixth of them non-productive. Overall study results and their limits: A further reported finding was that TCR beta sequences accurately predicted the HLA-A and HLA-B alleles for most subjects in the first cohort. Because counts were too low, some 17 rarely observed V segments, including chromosome 9 orphons, were excluded from the earlier analysis of 500 to 700 of the donors. In a later analysis, the rate of TCR association differed among HLA loci, with DRB1 alleles having the most associated TCRs and HLA-C alleles having the fewest. An association between a missense DCLRE1C variant and V-gene and J-gene trimming of TCR beta chains was found in a later genetic analysis and replicated in an independent cohort. A later analysis associated 17,000 or so TCR beta sequences with specific HLA alleles at a false discovery rate of 0.05. A later analysis found that HLA-associated TCR beta chains were more clonally expanded and had lower generation probabilities than equally common non-associated chains. In an earlier analysis of 587 of the donors, most TCR beta V segments appeared in productive rearrangements about 90% or about 30% of the time, broadly matching IMGT annotations. Some IMGT-functional V segments, including TRBV6-2 and TRBV6-3, could not be told apart with the 87-base-pair reads, so those segments were excluded. Strong co-occurrence of HLA alleles, especially DR and DQ, made assigning TCR associations to individual alleles difficult. In both the original and validation cohorts, the classifier was reported to diagnose cytomegalovirus status with high specificity and sensitivity. The sequencing pipeline was judged likely to have produced a cluster of highly shared sequence variants as a technical artifact. The study gave a list of around 170 TCR beta chains associated with cytomegalovirus. While some public TCRs were present in many individuals, most TCR sequences turned up only very rarely across donors. A later analysis found that most CMV-associated TCR beta chains appeared HLA-restricted, with HLA associations seemingly driven largely by CMV exposure. Roughly uniform sequencing depth across donors was assumed in presence/absence analyses, although this assumption may not hold. Correlated functional status among segregating V segments might be attributable to linkage disequilibrium, but an unknown experimental factor could not be ruled out. A few of the identified cytomegalovirus-associated TCR beta chains were confirmed in vitro to be specific for cytomegalovirus antigens. The cohort was sequenced for TCR beta chains only, and without alpha or paired-chain data the features that could be detected were limited. According to a later genetic analysis, donors in an Asian-associated ancestry cluster had fewer N-insertions in productive TCRs than the approximately 630-donor mean. A later analysis reported that several top co-occurrence clusters appeared linked to parvovirus B19, influenza, CMV and Epstein-Barr virus. Because some donors lacked HLA typing at each locus, the association tests relied only on the typed subset. For the cohort, immune exposure information was limited to CMV serostatus. It was suggested by the authors that the approach could potentially be generalized to other disease states and immunological phenotypes.

As for this clone: Its antigen specificity is not known. No base quality values were provided; no much bigger clone lies one nucleotide off.

The method was the immunoSEQ multiplex PCR assay. The multiplex PCR relied on a mix of 60 forward primers for TCR Vbeta segments and 13 reverse primers for TCR Jbeta segments. Amplification of the CDR3 region of rearranged TCR beta genes was performed with a multiplex PCR assay on genomic DNA. Amplified TCR beta libraries were sequenced as 87-base-pair reads on the Illumina HiSeq System. As for the original processing: Across the 600 to 700 repertoires, a later analysis counted tens of millions of unique TCR beta chains, some 11 million of which were shared by at least two donors. To remove PCR and sequencing errors, raw reads were error-corrected and collapsed into unique sequences using a nearest-neighbor algorithm that merged closely related sequences. CDR3 sequences were aligned to IMGT reference sequences to assign V, D and J gene segments. For a sequence to be retained, a match of at least six nucleotides to both a V gene segment and a J gene segment was required. Rearrangements were classified as productive when the CDR3 lacked stop codons and remained in frame with V and J, and all other rearrangements were classified as non-productive. CDR3 was defined according to IMGT convention as the region running from the second conserved V-encoded cysteine to the conserved J-encoded phenylalanine. The earlier analysis of about 610 of the donors excluded any sequence lacking an unambiguous match to a single V gene segment. In an earlier analysis of almost 600 of the donors, a V segment was called functional when productive rearrangements were above 56.7%, and segregating when the standard deviation between donors exceeded 5%. A statistical classification framework was developed to diagnose cytomegalovirus status using the catalog of TCR beta chain sequences. V and J gene assignment, in a later analysis, came from comparing TCR nucleotide sequences with IMGT/GENE-DB human TR gene sequences. In a later analysis, CDR3 sequences and most-parsimonious VDJ recombination scenarios were assigned using the TCRdist pipeline. A later analysis defined each TCR beta chain by its CDR3 amino acid sequence plus V-gene family, and excluded reads lacking a unique V-gene family. In a later analysis, approximately 640 highly shared, low-generation-probability nucleotide sequences were removed to address suspected cross-contamination and a sequencing artifact. A later analysis calculated a clonal expansion index for each public chain from normalized within-repertoire ranks of inferred template counts. In a later analysis, generation probabilities were computed with a VDJ recombination model fitted to out-of-frame rearrangements, and the resulting probabilities were checked against IGoR. A later analysis scored TCR-TCR, TCR-HLA and TCR-CMV co-occurrence with hypergeometric tests, applying a repertoire-size bias correction to TCR pairs. In a later analysis, false discovery rates were estimated by permuting HLA or CMV assignments 20 times. In a later analysis, co-occurring TCRs were grouped using DBSCAN, and TCRdist sequence similarity was added for clustering within HLA-allele-positive subsets. Repertoires with fewer than 30,000 or more than 120,000 public chains were left out of co-occurrence clustering, as were about 5 repertoires with anomalous nucleotide sharing. The clones in this table, taken by TCRdb from immuneACCESS, are in-frame only. Not every clone is retained; where verified, under half of the shortfall comes from an unresolved V gene, and the cause of the rest is unknown. Clone size and V and J calls were adopted from that table, with D and trimming inferred from the DNA. Recorded for this sample are around 200,000 clones; about 80% of them occurred a single time. The ten largest clones take up under 3% of the sample.

The cohort consisted of 650 to 700 healthy bone marrow donors. Cohort members were all nominally healthy when sampled, although unrecorded immune exposures were likely present. The donor tested CMV seronegative and was one of the 352 seronegative cohort members. A peripheral blood sample was collected from each donor, and TCR beta sequencing was performed on peripheral blood mononuclear cells. Genomic DNA extraction from the blood cell samples was performed with the Qiagen DNeasy Blood Extraction Kit. The germline V gene specifies SGDLS as CDR1 and YYNGEE as CDR2. V ends up 4 bases short and J 5 bases short, with an unmatched junction base count of 7. From the cysteine through the phenylalanine, the CDR3 covers 14 amino acids. Of the read, only the CDR3 DNA is kept; its 42 bases are in frame from base 1.

The chain joins TRBV9 to TRBJ2-5, with 8 bases matching TRBD2. The sample comprised PBMCs. The sequence was obtained from a woman in her 50s in good health and CMV-seronegative. This receptor carries the CDR3 CASSRGGAWETQYF. The sequenced DNA is TGTGCCAGCAGCCGGGGGGGGGCCTGGGAGACCCAGTACTTC. Joined to the reference TRBV9 and TRBJ2-5 proteins, this CDR3 gives the full variable domain: DSGVTQTPKHLITATGQRVTLRCSPRSGDLSVYWYQQSLDQGLQFLIQYYNGEERAKGNILERFSAQQFPDLHSELNLSSLELGDSALYFCASSRGGAWETQYFGPGTRLLVL.